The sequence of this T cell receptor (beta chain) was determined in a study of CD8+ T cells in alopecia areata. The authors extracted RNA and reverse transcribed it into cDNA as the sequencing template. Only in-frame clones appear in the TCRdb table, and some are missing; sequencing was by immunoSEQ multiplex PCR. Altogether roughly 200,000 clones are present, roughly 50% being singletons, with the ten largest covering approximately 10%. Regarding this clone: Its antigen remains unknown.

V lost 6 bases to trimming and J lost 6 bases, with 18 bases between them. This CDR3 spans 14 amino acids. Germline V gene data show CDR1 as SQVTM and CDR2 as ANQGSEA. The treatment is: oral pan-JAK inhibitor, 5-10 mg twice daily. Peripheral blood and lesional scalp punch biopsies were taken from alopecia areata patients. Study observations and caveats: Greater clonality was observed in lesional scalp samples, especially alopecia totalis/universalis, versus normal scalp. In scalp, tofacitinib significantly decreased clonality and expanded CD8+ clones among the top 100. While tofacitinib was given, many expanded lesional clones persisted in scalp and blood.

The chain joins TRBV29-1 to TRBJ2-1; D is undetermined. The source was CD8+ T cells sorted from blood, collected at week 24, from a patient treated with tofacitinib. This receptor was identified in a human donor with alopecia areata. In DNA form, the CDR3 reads TGCAGCGTCGATGACGGCCCAACGGGCAATGAGCAGTTCTTC. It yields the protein CSVDDGPTGNEQFF.